The present entry profiles one T cell receptor (beta chain) with its context. Antigen: not known. A much larger clone lies one base from this, so it may be a read error. The sample is drawn from a study of CD8+CD57+ T cells in acquired aplastic anemia. Study findings and constraints: Controls and patients did not differ significantly in CD8+ Simpson's diversity. Comparison of patients with controls identified about 30 shared CD8+ CDR3 sequences.

The CDR3 contains 13 residues. Germline V gives CDR1 SGDLS, CDR2 YYNGEE. Trimming removed 1 base from V and 5 bases from J; junction bases left unmatched: 3. Whoever was chosen for sequencing had shown CD8+CD57+ cell expansion by flow cytometry. Every patient had severe acquired aplastic anemia. At blood sampling, none of the patients had yet received therapy. The template used for profiling TCR beta VDJ and CDR3 was genomic DNA. MiXCR, run by TCRdb on the reads, gives a single entry per CDR3 protein. In the table there are 150,000 or so distinct CDR3 sequences, roughly 48% of which are singletons. Sequenced: sorted CD4+, CD8+, or CD8+CD57+ T cells (not recorded which) from PBMCs. The V and J genes are TRBV9 and TRBJ2-7, with 7 bases matching TRBD1. The source of this sequence is a human donor with aplastic anemia. Here the CDR3 reads CASSVLDRDEQYF. The CDR3 coding sequence is TGTGCCAGCAGCGTACTCGACAGGGACGAGCAGTACTTC.